What follows are 7 T cell receptor beta chains derived from one specimen sequenced in a study of T cell changes during pregnancy in multiple sclerosis. Measured with immunoSEQ multiplex PCR; TCRdb has only the in-frame clones, and not every one. The sample has fewer than 95,000 clones, almost 95% seen once; the top ten hold 2.2%. The input for sequencing was peripheral blood, taken in the third trimester of pregnancy. Source of these receptors: a female donor with multiple sclerosis, enrolled in a pregnancy study.

The table lists this clone with a few counts. This chain links TRBV11-2 with TRBJ1-1; 10 positions match TRBD1. V dropped 6 bases and J dropped 5; count of bases not matched to a gene: 15. The CDR3 spans 17 residues. The V gene's germline CDR1 is SGHAT and CDR2 FQNNGV. The CDR3 is CASRQIRDRGKRTEAFF. The CDR3 coding sequence is TGTGCCAGCAGACAAATCCGGGACAGGGGAAAGAGGACTGAAGCTTTCTTT.

The rearrangement uses TRBV5-6 and TRBJ2-7; TRBD1 matches 7 bases. With V trimmed by 3 bases and J by 4 bases, 4 bases remained unmatched. CDR3 length: 13 amino acids. Looked up from germline, CDR1 is SGHDT and CDR2 is YYEEEE. The CDR3 DNA reads TGTGCCAGCAGCTCGGGACAGATTTACGAGCAGTACTTC. This translates into CASSSGQIYEQYF. The full variable domain, in which reference TRBV5-6 and TRBJ2-7 provide the parts outside the CDR3, is DAGVTQSPTHLIKTRGQQVTLRCSPKSGHDTVSWYQQALGQGPQFIFQYYEEEERQRGNFPDRFSGHQFPNYSSELNVNALLLGDSALYLCASSSGQIYEQYFGPGTRLTVT.

This clone was observed once. The rearrangement joins TRBV5-4 to TRBJ1-4; 7 positions match TRBD1. V lost 5 bases and J lost 3; bases outside the gene matches: 7. The CDR3 runs 15 residues. Germline assignment: CDR1 SGHNT and CDR2 YYREEE (reference sequence). The CDR3 region is CASSSHRGPNEKLFF. DNA for the CDR3: TGTGCCAGCAGTTCCCACAGGGGCCCTAATGAAAAACTGTTTTTT.

The chain employs TRBV27 and TRBJ2-7; 10 bases map to TRBD1. Germline CDR1 reads MNHEY; CDR2 reads SMNVEV (reference sequence). The junction had 22 bases not matched to a gene; V was cut back by 5 bases and J by 6 bases. CDR3 length: 19 amino acids. CDR3 in amino acids: CASSTLRDRGLISEFEQYF. DNA for the CDR3: TGTGCCAGCAGTACCCTACGGGACAGGGGCCTAATTTCCGAGTTCGAGCAGTACTTC.

The CDR3 sequence is CASTSFRGRASNEQFF. Written as DNA, the CDR3 is TGTGCCAGCACTAGCTTTCGCGGGAGGGCCTCCAATGAGCAGTTCTTC. The V call is TRBV5-6, the J call TRBJ2-1; 9 nucleotides agree with TRBD2. Looked up from germline, CDR1 is SGHDT and CDR2 is YYEEEE. Trimming removed 6 bases from V and 6 bases from J; junction bases left unmatched: 13. This CDR3 comprises 16 residues.

The genes are TRBV7-9 and TRBJ2-3, with 12 positions matching TRBD1. The CDR3 covers 19 residues. The germline V gene encodes CDR1 SEHNR and CDR2 FQNEAQ (reference sequence). V was pared by 7 bases and J by 0 bases, with 14 bases of the junction left unmatched. For the CDR3, the DNA is TGTGCCAGCAACATATACGGGACAGGGGGCTTCGCTAGCACAGATACGCAGTATTTT. This sequence encodes CASNIYGTGGFASTDTQYF.

This chain joins TRBV4-1 and TRBJ2-1; tentative D call: TRBD1 (5 bases). The length of the CDR3 is 11 residues. Germline V gene data show CDR1 as MGHRA and CDR2 as YSYEKL. With 8 bases removed from V and 8 bases from J, the gap between germline ends came to 10 bases. CDR3 in DNA: TGCGCCAGCGGTCAGGGTGATGAGCAGTTCTTC. Translation: CASGQGDEQFF.